Listed here are 31 T cell receptor beta chains from one sample, sequenced in a study of graft-versus-host responses after intestinal transplantation. Only in-frame clones appear in the TCRdb table, and some are missing; sequencing was by immunoSEQ multiplex PCR. Seen here are 90,000 to 95,000 clones, 90% to 95% observed once, and the top ten hold around 0.49%. Antigens for these TCRs are unknown. Sequenced here: unstimulated CD8+ T cells sorted from spleen or lymph node cells, sampled before intestinal transplant. These receptors were collected from a human donor who received an intestinal transplant.

This clone has only one observation. V is TRBV30 and J is TRBJ1-5; 7 bases are a match to TRBD1. The CDR3 contains 15 residues. Germline assignment: CDR1 GTSNPN and CDR2 SVGIG (reference sequence). J gave up 0 bases and V 4 bases, and 6 bases lay outside the gene matches. CDR3 nucleotide sequence: TGTGCCTGGAACGACAGGGTCGATAGCAATCAGCCCCAGCATTTT. It is translated as CAWNDRVDSNQPQHF.

The chain employs TRBV30 and TRBJ2-3, with D possibly TRBD2 on 6 matching bases. The CDR3 contains 14 residues. V lost 4 bases to trimming and J lost 0 bases, with 11 bases between them. The germline V gene encodes CDR1 GTSNPN and CDR2 SVGIG (reference sequence). CDR3 amino acids: CAWNPGVSTDTQYF. The CDR3 DNA is TGTGCCTGGAACCCGGGGGTAAGCACAGATACGCAGTATTTT.

The CDR3 coding sequence is TGTGCCAGCAGTGAAACCCGCAGTGTCCCGAATGAGCAGTTCTTC. Residues: CASSETRSVPNEQFF. This chain uses TRBV6-1 with TRBJ2-1; D call uncertain. The CDR3 runs to 15 residues. V dropped 2 bases and J dropped 7 bases, with 15 bases sitting between them. The V gene's germline CDR1 is MNHNS and CDR2 SASEGT.

The V call is TRBV5-4, the J call TRBJ1-3, with 10 nucleotides matching TRBD1. The trim removed 5 bases at V and 1 base at J, leaving 3 bases unmatched. The germline CDR1 and CDR2 sequences are SGHNT and YYREEE (reference sequence). The CDR3 is 15 amino acids. The CDR3 reads CASSRDRGSGNTIYF. In DNA, the CDR3 is TGTGCCAGCAGTCGGGACAGGGGATCTGGAAACACCATATATTTT. The full variable domain, with the rest looked up from reference TRBV5-4 and TRBJ1-3, is ETGVTQSPTHLIKTRGQQVTLRCSSQSGHNTVSWYQQALGQGPQFIFQYYREEENGRGNFPPRFSGLQFPNYSSELNVNALELDDSALYLCASSRDRGSGNTIYFGEGSWLTVV.

The CDR3 loop reads CASRVEGVSTEAFF. The CDR3 nucleotides read TGTGCCAGCAGAGTCGAAGGGGTTAGCACTGAAGCTTTCTTT. J is TRBJ1-1 and V is TRBV28; D is perhaps TRBD1 (5 bases). The CDR3 is 14 residues long. The germline V gene encodes CDR1 MDHEN and CDR2 SYDVKM. With 6 bases removed from V and 4 bases from J, the gap between germline ends came to 15 bases.

Turning to this clone: Germline is not matched at one junction end, which may reflect a read error. The J gene is TRBJ1-2, the V gene TRBV6-5, with D tentatively TRBD1 (6 bases). This CDR3 is built from 14 residues. Germline lookup yields CDR1 MNHEY and CDR2 SVGAGI. CDR3 amino acids: CASSYSGGNYGHTF. The CDR3 region has the DNA TGTGCCAGCAGTTACTCAGGGGGTAACTATGGCCACACCTTC.

The chain recombines TRBV4-1 with TRBJ2-1; 7 nucleotides agree with TRBD2. The CDR3 totals 16 residues. V dropped 4 bases and J dropped 6; count of bases not matched to a gene: 12. The germline V gene has CDR1 MGHRA and CDR2 YSYEKL. Written as DNA, the CDR3 is TGCGCCAGCAGCCTACTCGGCGGGAGAATTTCCAATGAGCAGTTCTTC. Its translation: CASSLLGGRISNEQFF.

The chain has TRBV4-1 and TRBJ2-7; 8 nucleotides agree with TRBD2. In germline, CDR1 is MGHRA, CDR2 YSYEKL. After removal of 3 bases from V and 3 bases from J, the junction contained 7 bases not matched to a gene. The CDR3 is 15 amino acids. DNA for the CDR3: TGCGCCAGCAGCCACTCAGCGGGAGCTTTCTACGAGCAGTACTTC. Its protein is CASSHSAGAFYEQYF.

The rearrangement uses TRBV2 and TRBJ2-3, with D possibly matching TRBD1 (5 bases). V was cut by 5 bases and J by 0 bases, with 12 bases left in between. The CDR3 spans 15 residues. Looked up from germline, CDR1 is SNHLY and CDR2 is FYNNEI. The CDR3 sequence: CASSLDSSSTDTQYF. In nucleotides, the CDR3 is TGTGCCAGCAGTTTAGACAGTTCTAGCACAGATACGCAGTATTTT.

The chain recombines TRBV4-3 with TRBJ2-3; the D is unclear. There are 16 residues in the CDR3. CDR1 is LGHNA, CDR2 YSLEER, per germline. Trimming removed 1 base at V and 4 bases at J, with 15 bases between. The CDR3 loop is CASSQGSTALPDTQYF. For the CDR3, the DNA is TGCGCCAGCAGCCAAGGTTCAACAGCCTTACCAGATACGCAGTATTTT.

The chain carries TRBV11-2 and TRBJ2-1; TRBD1 agrees at 9 bases. The CDR3 extends over 16 amino acids. With 4 bases clipped from V and 2 bases from J, the junction kept 6 bases outside the gene matches. Germline V gene data show CDR1 as SGHAT and CDR2 as FQNNGV. CDR3 nucleotides: TGTGCCAGCAGCTCGACAGGGGGTATCGCCTACAATGAGCAGTTCTTC. This gives the protein CASSSTGGIAYNEQFF.

CDR3 DNA: TGTGCCAGCAGCGTTGGACAGGGAGGCTCACCCCTCCACTTT. Protein product: CASSVGQGGSPLHF. V usage is TRBV9 and J usage is TRBJ1-6, with TRBD1 identical over 8 bases. V lost 2 bases and J lost 10; bases outside the gene matches: 5. The CDR3 is 14 amino acids. Germline CDR1 and CDR2: SGDLS and YYNGEE.

V and J are TRBV6-9 and TRBJ2-7; a weak D match, TRBD1 (6 bases). CDR1 MNHGY and CDR2 SVAAGI come from the germline V gene. CDR3 length: 18 amino acids. Trimming removed 11 bases at V and 4 bases at J, with 33 bases between. As DNA, the CDR3 is TGTGCCGGGACCCCGTGGCAGGGGAATAACCCGCGACTTTACGAGCAGTACTTC. Translating gives CAGTPWQGNNPRLYEQYF.

The chain is built from TRBV27 and TRBJ2-7; no definite D call. The CDR3 is made up of 14 amino acids. In germline, CDR1 is MNHEY, CDR2 SMNVEV (reference sequence). The V gene lost 3 bases and the J gene lost 7 bases, with 16 bases spanning the gap. The CDR3 loop reads CASSFAGTNLEQYF. In DNA form, the CDR3 reads TGTGCCAGCAGTTTCGCAGGAACCAATTTGGAGCAGTACTTC.

The genes are TRBV19 and TRBJ2-1; 8 nucleotides agree with TRBD1. Germline trimming cut 6 bases from V and 8 bases from J; bases unmatched to any gene: 12. The CDR3 covers 15 residues. Germline loops: CDR1 LNHDA, CDR2 SQIVND (reference sequence). The CDR3 region is CASSGQGALVDEQFF. In DNA form, the CDR3 reads TGTGCCAGTAGCGGACAGGGAGCCCTGGTGGATGAGCAGTTCTTC.

The chain combines TRBV4-1 with TRBJ2-1; D not resolved. The CDR3 consists of 14 residues. Trimming cost V 3 bases and J 6 bases, with 12 bases left between them. Germline CDR1 is MGHRA and CDR2 is YSYEKL. The CDR3 reads CASSHVSEINEQFF. In DNA form, the CDR3 reads TGCGCCAGCAGCCACGTAAGCGAAATCAATGAGCAGTTCTTC.

The genes are TRBV7-3 and TRBJ2-2; D may be TRBD1 (6 bases). Germline values: CDR1 SGHTA, CDR2 FQGTGA. The CDR3 contains 16 residues. V lost 5 bases, J lost 2 bases, and 15 bases lay in between. The CDR3 DNA reads as TGTGCCAGCAGCCCTCCGACAGGAGCAAACACCGGGGAGCTGTTTTTT. As protein: CASSPPTGANTGELFF.

This chain connects TRBV19 to TRBJ1-1; D is unresolved. Trimming pared 7 bases from V and 1 base from J, leaving 7 bases between. This CDR3 contains 12 residues. Germline V gene lookup returns CDR1 LNHDA and CDR2 SQIVND (reference sequence). The CDR3 protein is CASTDSNTEAFF. CDR3 nucleotides: TGTGCCAGTACAGATTCGAACACTGAAGCTTTCTTT.

The chain joins TRBV5-1 to TRBJ2-3; D is unclear. V lost 2 bases, J lost 2 bases, and 6 bases lay in between. The germline V gene encodes CDR1 SGHRS and CDR2 YFSETQ. The CDR3 totals 13 residues. The CDR3, as DNA: TGCGCCAGCAGCTTCGAGCCCACAGATACGCAGTATTTT. It yields the protein CASSFEPTDTQYF. Together with reference TRBV5-1 and TRBJ2-3, the CDR3 gives the full variable domain: KAGVTQTPRYLIKTRGQQVTLSCSPISGHRSVSWYQQTPGQGLQFLFEYFSETQRNKGNFPGRFSGRQFSNSRSEMNVSTLELGDSALYLCASSFEPTDTQYFGPGTRLTVL.

This rearrangement joins TRBV5-4 to TRBJ1-6, with 7 bases fitting TRBD1. This CDR3 is built from 16 residues. Looked up from germline, CDR1 is SGHNT and CDR2 is YYREEE (reference sequence). Trimming removed 0 bases from V and 7 bases from J; junction bases left unmatched: 7. The CDR3, as DNA: TGTGCCAGCAGCTTGGATACGACAGGGAGAAATTCACCCCTCCACTTT. Amino acids: CASSLDTTGRNSPLHF.

The V gene is TRBV6-4, the J gene TRBJ2-7; no definite D call. The germline V gene encodes CDR1 MRHNA and CDR2 SNTAGT. Trimming shortened V by 2 bases and J by 3 bases, and 11 bases separated the two germline ends. The CDR3 contains 14 residues. CDR3 sequence (DNA): TGTGCCAGCAGTGACCGGCGGCCCGTCTACGAGCAGTACTTC. This gives the protein CASSDRRPVYEQYF.

This chain uses TRBV9 with TRBJ1-2; TRBD1 matches 11 bases. The V gene end was trimmed by 4 bases and the J gene end by 8 bases; junction bases not matched to a gene: 10. The germline V gene has CDR1 SGDLS and CDR2 YYNGEE. CDR3 length equals 15 residues. The CDR3 DNA reads as TGTGCCAGCAGCCTCAATGGACAGGGGGCGCAAGGCTACACCTTC. As protein: CASSLNGQGAQGYTF.

The chain has TRBV9 and TRBJ2-1, with D possibly being TRBD1 (8 bases). Trimming removed 3 bases from V and 6 bases from J, with 16 bases in between. The CDR3 is made up of 15 amino acids. Germline V lookup: CDR1 SGDLS, CDR2 YYNGEE. The CDR3 sequence is CASSGTGGAPNEQFF. Here the CDR3 DNA reads TGTGCCAGCAGCGGTACAGGGGGGGCCCCCAATGAGCAGTTCTTC.

The genes are TRBV11-1 and TRBJ1-4; 10 bases match TRBD1. The CDR3 length is 14 residues. Losses at the gene ends were 5 bases for V and 8 bases for J; bases not matched to a gene: 5. Germline assignment: CDR1 SGHAT and CDR2 FQDESV (reference sequence). The CDR3 is CASSRTGGQEKLFF. The CDR3 DNA reads as TGTGCCAGCAGCCGGACAGGGGGACAAGAAAAACTGTTTTTT.

This chain links TRBV7-8 with TRBJ1-5, with D tentatively TRBD1 (6 bases). V shed 2 bases and J shed 15 bases, with 17 bases lying between them. The V gene's germline CDR1 is SGHVS and CDR2 FQNEAQ. The CDR3 has 13 residues. Here the CDR3 DNA reads TGTGCCAGCAGCTTATATGGGGGCCAGGATTGGCATTTT. It is translated as CASSLYGGQDWHF.

V and J are TRBV7-3 and TRBJ2-7; 9 bases fit TRBD1. The CDR3 is 14 amino acids. Germline assignment: CDR1 SGHTA and CDR2 FQGTGA. V was pared by 5 bases and J by 5 bases, with 7 bases of the junction left unmatched. CDR3: CASSPTQGADEQYF. CDR3 DNA sequence: TGTGCCAGCAGCCCTACACAGGGGGCGGACGAGCAGTACTTC.

The genes are TRBV4-1 and TRBJ1-2; 9 bases match TRBD1. The CDR3 spans 18 residues. Germline trimming cut 2 bases from V and 3 bases from J; bases unmatched to any gene: 13. Germline V gives CDR1 MGHRA, CDR2 YSYEKL. CDR3 bases: TGCGCCAGCAGCCAATATCAGGTGGACAGGGGAATTGACTATGGCTACACCTTC. This gives the protein CASSQYQVDRGIDYGYTF.

This CDR3 is CASSQPGQGGNEQFF. CDR3 bases: TGTGCCAGCAGCCAACCGGGACAGGGGGGGAATGAGCAGTTCTTC. The V call is TRBV9, the J call TRBJ2-1; TRBD1 matches 11 bases. Germline V gene data show CDR1 as SGDLS and CDR2 as YYNGEE. The CDR3 spans 15 residues. Trimming at V came to 4 bases and at J to 7 bases, leaving 7 bases not matched to a gene. Full variable domain (missing parts from reference TRBV9 and TRBJ2-1): DSGVTQTPKHLITATGQRVTLRCSPRSGDLSVYWYQQSLDQGLQFLIQYYNGEERAKGNILERFSAQQFPDLHSELNLSSLELGDSALYFCASSQPGQGGNEQFFGPGTRLTVL.

Only one count was recorded for this clone. This chain joins TRBV27 and TRBJ1-6; D call uncertain. The CDR3 is 15 amino acids. The germline V gene encodes CDR1 MNHEY and CDR2 SMNVEV (reference sequence). The ends were cut back, 1 base at V and 7 bases at J, with 11 bases in the middle. CDR3: CASSLLPGFNSPLHF. The CDR3 coding sequence is TGTGCCAGCAGTTTATTGCCCGGGTTCAATTCACCCCTCCACTTT.

The chain recombines TRBV9 with TRBJ1-1, with unresolved D. CDR3 size: 14 residues. Germline values: CDR1 SGDLS, CDR2 YYNGEE. V dropped 4 bases and J dropped 1 base, with 11 bases sitting between them. CDR3 amino acids: CASSPGQSNTEAFF. The DNA of the CDR3 is TGTGCCAGCAGCCCTGGTCAGTCGAACACTGAAGCTTTCTTT.

This sequence joins TRBV4-3 and TRBJ2-7; D perhaps matches TRBD2 (6 bases). There are 14 residues in the CDR3. The germline V gene has CDR1 LGHNA and CDR2 YSLEER. V was cut by 6 bases and J by 11 bases, with 23 bases left in between. This chain's CDR3 is CASSAGTPPFEKYF. The CDR3 DNA sequence: TGCGCCAGCAGTGCCGGGACTCCTCCCTTCGAAAAGTACTTC.